These 5 T cell receptor beta chains originate from one sample sequenced in a study of control samples from healthy donors and cancer patients. Libraries were prepared by immunoSEQ multiplex PCR; TCRdb keeps only in-frame clonotypes and omits some of them. The sample shows roughly 29,000 clones, 70% to 90% of them seen only once. The source material was formalin-fixed, paraffin-embedded tissue. These receptors were taken from a female donor with melanoma.

This chain connects TRBV19 to TRBJ2-7; 10 nucleotides match TRBD1. This CDR3 region has 16 residues. The germline V gene encodes CDR1 LNHDA and CDR2 SQIVND (reference sequence). V shed 2 bases and J 1 base; nucleotides not matched to a gene: 5. For the CDR3, the DNA is TGTGCCAGTAGTATATCATCGGGACAGGGGTCCTACGAGCAGTACTTC. Amino acids: CASSISSGQGSYEQYF.

In DNA form, the CDR3 reads TGTGCCAGCAGCTCCGGGACTAGCGGAGGCAGTGGGTTCTTC. Translation gives CASSSGTSGGSGFF. The J gene is TRBJ2-1, the V gene TRBV5-4; 11 nucleotides agree with TRBD2. Germline V gene sequence: CDR1 SGHNT, CDR2 YYREEE (reference sequence). The J segment lost 15 bases and the V segment lost 3 bases, leaving 11 bases of the junction unmatched. The CDR3 has 14 amino acids.

This rearrangement joins TRBV5-8 to TRBJ2-1; the match to TRBD2 covers 11 bases. There are 17 residues in the CDR3. Germline V CDR1 and CDR2: SGHTS, YDEGEE. The V gene end was trimmed by 2 bases and the J gene end by 5 bases; junction bases not matched to a gene: 9. DNA for the CDR3: TGTGCCAGCAGCTTACAGCTGACTAGCGGGATGCACAATGAGCAGTTCTTC. As protein: CASSLQLTSGMHNEQFF.

Concerning this clone: The same CDR3 also results from other DNA sequences found in this sample. This chain connects TRBV20-1 to TRBJ2-3; 13 bases agree with TRBD2. Germline-derived CDR1 and CDR2 are DFQATT and SNEGSKA (reference sequence). The ends lost 3 bases at V and 4 bases at J; junction bases unmatched: 7. CDR3 length equals 16 residues. The CDR3 region has the DNA TGCAGTGCTAGTGGGGGCACTAGCGGGAGGGCAGATACGCAGTATTTT. This codes for CSASGGTSGRADTQYF.

The chain carries TRBV7-9 and TRBJ1-4, with D unresolved. The CDR3 consists of 15 residues. The germline gives CDR1 SEHNR, CDR2 FQNEAQ (reference sequence). With 5 bases removed from V and 7 bases from J, the gap between germline ends came to 17 bases. The CDR3 DNA reads as TGTGCCAGCAGCCTACCAGGACCTGGCGGTGAAAAACTGTTTTTT. Protein: CASSLPGPGGEKLFF.